This TCR beta chain came from a study of shared clonotypes between healthy human individuals. This CDR3 comprises 14 residues. The trim removed 5 bases at V and 9 bases at J, leaving 8 bases unmatched. CDR1 and CDR2 (germline): SGHVS, FNYEAQ. This clone has just one count. Clones were read by immunoSEQ multiplex PCR, and TCRdb kept only the in-frame ones, dropping some. The sample has 1 million to 1.2 million clones, about 72% seen once; the top ten hold 0.85% to 1%. The chain combines TRBV7-6 with TRBJ2-1; 9 nucleotides match TRBD2. This receptor was taken from a man between 18 and 29 years old in good health. Some clones in this sample may be carry-over from other donors' samples. Sequencing was performed on memory CD4+ T cells from PBMCs. Subset described: CD45RA-negative fraction. CDR3 region: CASSLSGSKVEQFF. CDR3 nucleotides: TGTGCCAGCAGCCTTAGCGGGAGTAAGGTTGAGCAGTTCTTC.